Listed here are 7 T cell receptor beta chains from one sample, sequenced in a study of T cells in Graves' hyperthyroidism and ophthalmopathy. Researchers took RNA transcripts and amplified the TCR beta CDR3 regions from them. A first-round RT-PCR of the TCR CDR3 used the HTBI primer set. TCRdb fed the multiplex PCR reads into MiXCR, producing one record per CDR3 protein. The sample lists some 700,000 distinct CDR3 sequences; around a sixth were seen once. The source material was blood. The origin of the receptors is a man aged 45-65 years with Graves' hyperthyroidism.

This clonotype has just a few counts. The gene calls are TRBV19 and TRBJ2-7; 7 nucleotides agree with TRBD2. With V trimmed by 3 bases and J by 2 bases, 4 bases remained unmatched. CDR3 length: 14 residues. Germline CDR1 reads LNHDA; CDR2 reads SQIVND (reference sequence). The CDR3 is CASSMAGVPYEQYF. The DNA of the CDR3 is TGTGCCAGTAGTATGGCGGGGGTCCCCTACGAGCAGTACTTC.

This clonotype has a handful of counts. The rearrangement joins TRBV28 to TRBJ2-2, with D possibly being TRBD2 (6 bases). V was clipped by 6 bases and J by 5 bases, with 16 bases between them. This CDR3 spans 15 amino acids. Per the germline V gene, CDR1 is MDHEN and CDR2 is SYDVKM. The DNA for the CDR3 is TGTGCCAGCAGGCCATCGACTAGAGGGACCGGGGAGCTGTTTTTT. Protein product: CASRPSTRGTGELFF.

The rearrangement uses TRBV11-2 and TRBJ2-5; 8 bases match TRBD2. V lost 4 bases, J lost 5 bases, and 15 bases stayed unmatched. From germline, CDR1 is SGHAT and CDR2 FQNNGV. The CDR3 is 17 residues long. The CDR3 sequence is CASSSSGSSGVQETQYF. The CDR3 region has the DNA TGTGCCAGCAGCTCAAGCGGGAGTAGCGGGGTACAGGAGACCCAGTACTTC.

The genes are TRBV6-2 or TRBV6-3 and TRBJ2-1, with TRBD2 identical over 10 bases. V lost 6 bases to trimming and J lost 7 bases; unmatched junction nucleotides: 9. The CDR3 is 15 amino acids. Germline V lookup: CDR1 MNHEY, CDR2 SVGEGT. The CDR3 nucleotides are TGTGCCAGCAGGCGCCTAGCGGGAGATAGGAATGAGCAGTTCTTC. Its translation: CASRRLAGDRNEQFF.

This clonotype has ten or more counts. The chain has TRBV18 and TRBJ2-3, with 9 bases matching TRBD1. Germline V gene data show CDR1 as KGHSH and CDR2 as LQKENI. The CDR3 is 14 amino acids. Trimming removed 3 bases from V and 3 bases from J; junction bases left unmatched: 1. CDR3 DNA: TGTGCCAGCTCACCTGGGACAGGGACAGATACGCAGTATTTT. Translating it yields CASSPGTGTDTQYF.

There are a few counts of this clonotype. The rearrangement uses TRBV27 and TRBJ2-7; 8 bases line up with TRBD1. This CDR3 is 14 amino acids long. The germline CDR1 and CDR2 sequences are MNHEY and SMNVEV (reference sequence). V shed 3 bases, J shed 4 bases, and the junction held 5 bases outside the gene matches. The DNA for the CDR3 is TGTGCCAGCAGTTTCGACAGGGGTCAGTACGAGCAGTACTTC. Its translation: CASSFDRGQYEQYF.

This clonotype appeared a few times. The chain combines TRBV24-1 with TRBJ2-7, with D possibly matching TRBD1 (5 bases). The CDR3 contains 13 residues. Trimming took off 5 bases at V and 5 bases at J, with 12 bases between the two ends. CDR1 and CDR2 (germline): KGHDR, SFDVKD. CDR3 protein: CATSVGALDEQYF. CDR3 coding DNA: TGTGCCACCAGTGTTGGGGCTCTCGACGAGCAGTACTTC.